These T cell receptor beta chains were read from a single sample in a study of blood T cell repertoires in COVID-19. The data were produced by immunoSEQ multiplex PCR, yet TCRdb's version contains in-frame clones alone and is incomplete. The sample has more than 50,000 clones; over 90% are singletons. The sample comprised peripheral blood. These receptors all stem from a human donor in a cohort sampled during active COVID-19. Both conserved end residues are part of each CDR3. The order of the fields is CDR3 length, D gene, V gene, J gene, clone size, CDR3 protein, CDR3 DNA. A D gene is named only where the DNA matches it firmly. Clone size is shown for a subset of rows, as once, few, many or a class of expanded clone.

13,.,TRBV30,TRBJ2-5,once,CAWTTPGQETQYF,TGTGCCTGGACAACCCCGGGGCAAGAGACCCAGTACTTC
13,TRBD1,TRBV2,TRBJ1-1,.,CASSSGTGGEAFF,TGTGCCAGCAGTTCCGGGACAGGAGGAGAAGCTTTCTTT
15,TRBD2,TRBV24-1,TRBJ2-3,.,CATSELAGDTDTQYF,TGTGCCACCAGTGAGCTAGCGGGGGACACAGATACGCAGTATTTT
13,.,TRBV5-1,TRBJ2-3,once,CASSLQGTDTQYF,TGCGCCAGCAGCTTACAGGGAACAGATACGCAGTATTTT
13,.,TRBV7-2,TRBJ1-4,.,CASSPVVEEKLFF,TGTGCCAGCAGCCCCGTCGTTGAGGAAAAACTGTTTTTT
14,TRBD2,TRBV29-1,TRBJ2-1,.,CSGWGTSGGNEQFF,TGCAGCGGCTGGGGGACTAGCGGGGGCAATGAGCAGTTCTTC
14,.,TRBV5-1,TRBJ2-2,.,CASRELPGTGELFF,TGCGCCAGCAGAGAGTTACCCGGGACCGGGGAGCTGTTTTTT
16,TRBD1,TRBV7-9,TRBJ1-2,.,CASSPGQGVLNYGYTF,TGTGCCAGCAGCCCGGGACAGGGGGTTCTCAACTATGGCTACACCTTC
14,TRBD1,TRBV13,TRBJ2-7,once,CASSWGQVSYEQYF,TGTGCCAGCAGCTGGGGACAGGTCTCCTACGAGCAGTACTTC
15,TRBD1,TRBV6-5,TRBJ1-5,.,CATRTGDYSNQPQHF,TGTGCCACCCGGACAGGCGACTATAGCAATCAGCCCCAGCATTTT
16,TRBD2,TRBV5-5,TRBJ2-7,.,CASSAEGLAGGYEQYF,TGTGCCAGCAGCGCCGAGGGACTAGCGGGAGGTTACGAGCAGTACTTC
14,.,TRBV5-1,TRBJ2-2,.,CASSSSTDTGELFF,TGCGCCAGCAGCTCTAGCACCGACACCGGGGAGCTGTTTTTT
13,TRBD1,TRBV5-5,TRBJ1-2,.,CASSLDRLHGYTF,TGTGCATCAAGCCTGGACAGGCTGCATGGCTACACCTTC
16,.,TRBV7-3,TRBJ1-1,.,CASSLRGGKVNTEAFF,TGTGCCAGCAGCCTACGCGGGGGAAAAGTGAACACTGAAGCTTTCTTT
16,TRBD1,TRBV5-1,TRBJ1-3,once,CASSSDRVVTGNTIYF,TGCGCCAGCAGCTCGGACAGGGTAGTAACTGGAAACACCATATATTTT
16,.,TRBV11-2,TRBJ2-5,.,CASSSGTRTSSETQYF,TGTGCCAGCAGCTCCGGAACACGTACTAGCTCAGAGACCCAGTACTTC
12,.,TRBV7-2,TRBJ1-1,.,CASSLPSTEAFF,TGTGCCAGCAGCTTACCATCCACTGAAGCTTTCTTT
13,.,TRBV6-1,TRBJ1-5,.,CASSEKPGKPQHF,TGTGCCAGCAGTGAAAAACCGGGGAAGCCCCAGCATTTT
15,.,TRBV5-4,TRBJ1-1,.,CASSLGPTRDTEAFF,TGTGCCAGCAGCTTGGGTCCCACCCGGGACACTGAAGCTTTCTTT
15,TRBD1,TRBV11-2,TRBJ2-2,.,CASSLDNRGPGELFF,TGTGCCAGCAGCTTAGATAACAGGGGACCCGGGGAGCTGTTTTTT
14,.,TRBV6-1,TRBJ1-1,.,CASSERRGDTEAFF,TGTGCCAGCAGTGAAAGGCGGGGGGACACTGAAGCTTTCTTT
18,.,TRBV13,TRBJ2-6,.,CASSPRAQGSPGANVLTF,TGTGCCAGCAGCCCCCGGGCCCAGGGTTCCCCTGGGGCCAACGTCCTGACTTTC
13,.,TRBV5-6,TRBJ2-3,.,CASSMSYTDTQYF,TGTGCCAGCAGCATGTCCTACACAGATACGCAGTATTTT
14,.,TRBV5-1,TRBJ2-2,.,CASSLGGNTGELFF,TGCGCCAGCAGCTTAGGCGGGAACACCGGGGAGCTGTTTTTT
16,TRBD2,TRBV5-4,TRBJ2-3,.,CASSPRLAGTTDTQYF,TGTGCCAGCAGCCCCCGACTAGCGGGGACAACAGATACGCAGTATTTT
12,.,TRBV5-1,TRBJ1-1,.,CASSEKGIEAFF,TGCGCCAGCAGCGAAAAGGGGATTGAAGCTTTCTTT
15,.,TRBV7-2,TRBJ2-7,.,CASSLSQGGSYEQYF,TGTGCCAGCAGCTTATCGCAGGGAGGCTCCTACGAGCAGTACTTC
15,.,TRBV10-2,TRBJ2-5,.,CASSESTGTFETQYF,TGCGCCAGCAGTGAGTCGACGGGGACATTCGAGACCCAGTACTTC
14,TRBD1,TRBV19,TRBJ1-1,.,CASSIYTGGTEAFF,TGTGCCAGTAGTATCTACACAGGGGGCACTGAAGCTTTCTTT
15,TRBD1,TRBV5-1,TRBJ2-5,.,CASSLGQGAMETQYF,TGCGCCAGCAGCTTGGGACAGGGGGCGATGGAGACCCAGTACTTC
12,.,TRBV11-2,TRBJ1-1,.,CASSQGNTEAFF,TGTGCCAGCAGCCAGGGGAACACTGAAGCTTTCTTT
12,.,TRBV28,TRBJ2-1,.,CASSLPTNEQFF,TGTGCCAGCAGTTTACCCACTAATGAGCAGTTCTTC
15,.,TRBV24-1,TRBJ2-2,few,CATKGQAGGPGELFF,TGTGCCACCAAAGGGCAAGCCGGAGGGCCCGGGGAGCTGTTTTTT
14,.,TRBV5-8,TRBJ2-7,.,CASSRAQLIYEQYF,TGTGCCAGCAGCCGTGCCCAGTTGATCTACGAGCAGTACTTC
16,TRBD1,TRBV9,TRBJ2-3,.,CASSPEIGTGTDTQYF,TGTGCCAGCAGCCCGGAGATTGGGACAGGGACTGATACGCAGTATTTT
11,.,TRBV9,TRBJ1-2,.,CASSDSYGYTF,TGTGCCAGCTCGGACAGTTATGGCTACACCTTC
13,.,TRBV28,TRBJ1-1,.,CASSLSIKLEAFF,TGTGCCAGCAGTTTATCCATCAAACTCGAAGCTTTCTTT
12,.,TRBV6-2/TRBV6-3,TRBJ1-1,.,CASSSGYTEAFF,TGTGCCAGCAGTTCCGGTTACACTGAAGCTTTCTTT
12,.,TRBV5-1,TRBJ2-1,.,CASSAAPSEQFF,TGCGCCAGCAGCGCCGCCCCGAGCGAGCAGTTCTTC
19,TRBD2,TRBV3-1/TRBV3-2,TRBJ2-4,.,CASSQLTSGNGVSKNIQYF,TGTGCCAGCAGCCAGTTGACTAGCGGGAATGGTGTGTCCAAAAACATTCAGTACTTC
17,TRBD2,TRBV18,TRBJ2-1,.,CASSPSSGTSVYNEQFF,TGTGCCAGCTCACCATCATCCGGGACTAGCGTCTACAATGAGCAGTTCTTC
14,TRBD1,TRBV5-1,TRBJ1-4,.,CASSLAGGYEKLFF,TGCGCCAGCAGCTTGGCAGGGGGTTATGAAAAACTGTTTTTT
13,.,TRBV3-1/TRBV3-2,TRBJ2-2,.,CASSPGTTGELFF,TGTGCCAGCAGCCCCGGGACTACCGGGGAGCTGTTTTTT
13,.,TRBV2,TRBJ1-2,.,CASSISLVYGYTF,TGTGCCAGCAGTATCTCCCTTGTCTATGGCTACACCTTC
16,.,TRBV5-8,TRBJ1-2,.,CASSPEVGRTLYGYTF,TGTGCCAGCAGCCCGGAAGTAGGGCGGACACTCTATGGCTACACCTTC
15,.,TRBV28,TRBJ2-3,.,CASSTPGAGTDTQYF,TGTGCCAGCAGTACACCAGGAGCGGGCACAGATACGCAGTATTTT
14,.,TRBV19,TRBJ1-3,.,CASSITGSGNTIYF,TGTGCCAGTAGTATAACAGGGTCTGGAAACACCATATATTTT
15,.,TRBV6-5,TRBJ1-1,.,CASSYGRRGSTEAFF,TGTGCCAGCAGTTACGGAAGGAGGGGTTCCACTGAAGCTTTCTTT
11,TRBD1,TRBV20-1,TRBJ1-2,.,CSAPQGGGYTF,TGCAGTGCTCCACAGGGGGGCGGCTACACCTTC